The rows below give T cell receptor beta chains drawn from one sample of a study of blood T cell repertoires in COVID-19. TCRdb's copy holds only in-frame clones and misses some; the assay was immunoSEQ multiplex PCR. The sample consists of 50,000 to 80,000 clones, more than 75% of them appearing once. Sample: PBMCs or T cells enriched from blood (not recorded which). These receptor sequences come from a woman in her 40s who had recovered from COVID-19. The CDR3 runs from the conserved cysteine through the conserved F or W. A D gene is named only where the DNA matches it firmly. Not all rows give a size; the values are once, few, many and, for expanded clones, a class.

J gene: TRBJ1-3; V gene: TRBV4-1; D gene: NA; clone size: NA; CDR3 DNA: TGCGCCAGCAGCCAAGTCCCGACAGTAATGGGAAACACCATATATTTT; CDR3 protein: CASSQVPTVMGNTIYF
J gene: TRBJ2-5; V gene: TRBV5-4; D gene: NA; clone size: NA; CDR3 DNA: TGTGCCAGCAGCTTAAAGGGGGGGGAGACCCAGTACTTC; CDR3 protein: CASSLKGGETQYF
J gene: TRBJ1-2; V gene: TRBV7-2; D gene: TRBD1; clone size: NA; CDR3 DNA: TGTGCCAGCAGATCCCGGGACAGGGTTTCGGGCTACACCTTC; CDR3 protein: CASRSRDRVSGYTF
J gene: TRBJ2-7; V gene: TRBV2; D gene: NA; clone size: NA; CDR3 DNA: TGTGCCAGCAGTGAAAGGTACCGACCCCAGGGCGAGCAGTACTTC; CDR3 protein: CASSERYRPQGEQYF
J gene: TRBJ2-7; V gene: TRBV11-3; D gene: NA; clone size: NA; CDR3 DNA: TGTGCCAGCAGCTTTTTCGGCGAGCAGTACTTC; CDR3 protein: CASSFFGEQYF
J gene: TRBJ2-1; V gene: TRBV6-5; D gene: TRBD2; clone size: NA; CDR3 DNA: TGTGCCAGCAGTTCCGCGGGGGGGGCCTACAATGAGCAGTTCTTC; CDR3 protein: CASSSAGGAYNEQFF
J gene: TRBJ1-6; V gene: TRBV6-5; D gene: NA; clone size: NA; CDR3 DNA: TGTGCCAGCAGTTACCAGCGAGTTCCTAATTCACCCCTCCACTTT; CDR3 protein: CASSYQRVPNSPLHF
J gene: TRBJ1-6; V gene: TRBV5-6; D gene: NA; clone size: NA; CDR3 DNA: TGTGCCAGCAGCTTTGGGAGGAGCTATTCACCCCTCCACTTT; CDR3 protein: CASSFGRSYSPLHF
J gene: TRBJ1-1; V gene: TRBV12-3/TRBV12-4; D gene: NA; clone size: NA; CDR3 DNA: TGTGCCAGCAGTTTATCCCAAAACACTGAAGCTTTCTTT; CDR3 protein: CASSLSQNTEAFF
J gene: TRBJ2-2; V gene: TRBV7-3; D gene: TRBD1; clone size: few; CDR3 DNA: TGTGCCAGCAGCCCGGGACAGGGGGCTATTGGGAGGGAGCTGTTTTTT; CDR3 protein: CASSPGQGAIGRELFF
J gene: TRBJ1-2; V gene: TRBV11-1; D gene: TRBD1; clone size: NA; CDR3 DNA: TGTGCCAGCAGCCTACAGGGGGCGACCTATGGCTACACCTTC; CDR3 protein: CASSLQGATYGYTF
J gene: TRBJ2-1; V gene: TRBV27; D gene: NA; clone size: NA; CDR3 DNA: TGTGCCAGCAGTTTTGCCCGGGTCTGGTCGGAGGTTTCCTACAATGAGCAGTTCTTC; CDR3 protein: CASSFARVWSEVSYNEQFF
J gene: TRBJ2-7; V gene: TRBV29-1; D gene: TRBD1; clone size: NA; CDR3 DNA: TGCAGCGTACAGGGGGGACAGGGAAACTCCTACGAGCAGTACTTC; CDR3 protein: CSVQGGQGNSYEQYF
J gene: TRBJ2-2; V gene: TRBV6-5; D gene: NA; clone size: NA; CDR3 DNA: TGTGCCAGCAGTTCCGGGTGGAACACCGGGGAGCTGTTTTTT; CDR3 protein: CASSSGWNTGELFF
J gene: TRBJ2-1; V gene: TRBV21-1; D gene: NA; clone size: NA; CDR3 DNA: TGTGCCAGCAGCCTTTGCGGGGGCCTCAAGAGCTCCTACAATGAGCAGTTCTTC; CDR3 protein: CASSLCGGLKSSYNEQFF
J gene: TRBJ2-4; V gene: TRBV6-5; D gene: TRBD1; clone size: once; CDR3 DNA: TGTGCCAGCAGGCCGAGGGGGCGAGCCAAAAACATTCAGTACTTC; CDR3 protein: CASRPRGRAKNIQYF
J gene: TRBJ2-1; V gene: TRBV12-3/TRBV12-4; D gene: NA; clone size: NA; CDR3 DNA: TGTGCCAGCAGAGTGGCCCACAATGAGCAGTTCTTC; CDR3 protein: CASRVAHNEQFF
J gene: TRBJ1-1; V gene: TRBV2; D gene: TRBD1; clone size: few; CDR3 DNA: TGTGCCAGCAGGCGGACAGGGGAGAACGCTGAAGCTTTCTTT; CDR3 protein: CASRRTGENAEAFF
J gene: TRBJ2-1; V gene: TRBV14; D gene: TRBD2; clone size: NA; CDR3 DNA: TGTGCCAGCAGCCAAGATCGGAGGCGGGGGGGCTCCTACAATGAGCAGTTCTTC; CDR3 protein: CASSQDRRRGGSYNEQFF
J gene: TRBJ2-7; V gene: TRBV11-3; D gene: TRBD1; clone size: NA; CDR3 DNA: TGTGCCAGCAGCCCCCGGACAGGGTGGGACGAGCAGTACTTC; CDR3 protein: CASSPRTGWDEQYF
J gene: TRBJ2-3; V gene: TRBV6-1; D gene: TRBD2; clone size: once; CDR3 DNA: TGTGCCAGCAGTGAAATCGGGGGGACAGATACGCAGTATTTT; CDR3 protein: CASSEIGGTDTQYF
J gene: TRBJ1-2; V gene: TRBV19; D gene: TRBD1; clone size: few; CDR3 DNA: TGTGCCAGTAGTAACCGGGACAGGGGGTTTGGCTACACCTTC; CDR3 protein: CASSNRDRGFGYTF
J gene: TRBJ2-2; V gene: TRBV19; D gene: TRBD1; clone size: NA; CDR3 DNA: TGTGCCAGTAGGAGCCTTTGGACAGGGCCCACCGGGGAGCTGTTTTTT; CDR3 protein: CASRSLWTGPTGELFF
J gene: TRBJ2-5; V gene: TRBV7-9; D gene: NA; clone size: few; CDR3 DNA: TGTGCCAGCACGACGGTTCAAGAGACCCAGTACTTC; CDR3 protein: CASTTVQETQYF
J gene: TRBJ1-5; V gene: TRBV27; D gene: TRBD1; clone size: NA; CDR3 DNA: TGTGCCAGCAGTTTATTCGGACAGGGGATGGGTCAGCCCCAGCATTTT; CDR3 protein: CASSLFGQGMGQPQHF
J gene: TRBJ2-5; V gene: TRBV10-1; D gene: TRBD1; clone size: NA; CDR3 DNA: TGCGCCAGTTCGCCAATAAATATATCCGGGACAGGGAGCCAAGAGACCCAGTACTTC; CDR3 protein: CASSPINISGTGSQETQYF
J gene: TRBJ1-1; V gene: TRBV4-1; D gene: TRBD1; clone size: medium-sized; CDR3 DNA: TGCGCCAGCAGCCAAGTTCGGTGGGACAGCAACACTGAAGCTTTCTTT; CDR3 protein: CASSQVRWDSNTEAFF
J gene: TRBJ2-5; V gene: TRBV29-1; D gene: NA; clone size: NA; CDR3 DNA: TGCAGCGTCAACCTCGACAGTGCCGAGACCCAGTACTTC; CDR3 protein: CSVNLDSAETQYF
J gene: TRBJ2-2; V gene: TRBV24-1; D gene: NA; clone size: once; CDR3 DNA: TGTGCCACCAGTGATTCAAGGACAGCCTGGGGACCTGCCGGGGAGCTGTTTTTT; CDR3 protein: CATSDSRTAWGPAGELFF
J gene: TRBJ2-2; V gene: TRBV24-1; D gene: TRBD1; clone size: NA; CDR3 DNA: TGTGCCACCAGTGATTCACAGGGGGCGGTTGGCGGGGAGCTGTTTTTT; CDR3 protein: CATSDSQGAVGGELFF
J gene: TRBJ1-1; V gene: TRBV19; D gene: NA; clone size: NA; CDR3 DNA: TGTGCCAGTAGTACGCTCCGGGACATTTCTCGGGTTAGGGCTTTCTTT; CDR3 protein: CASSTLRDISRVRAFF
J gene: TRBJ2-2; V gene: TRBV5-6; D gene: NA; clone size: NA; CDR3 DNA: TGTGCCAGCAGCTTACCCCTCCTGCGGGACCACGGGGAGCTGTTTTTT; CDR3 protein: CASSLPLLRDHGELFF
J gene: TRBJ2-3; V gene: TRBV5-4; D gene: NA; clone size: NA; CDR3 DNA: TGTGCCAGCTCAGGGCCCCGCACAGATACGCAGTATTTT; CDR3 protein: CASSGPRTDTQYF
J gene: TRBJ2-3; V gene: TRBV6-5; D gene: TRBD1; clone size: NA; CDR3 DNA: TGCGTAATCCGGGACAGCAGCACAGATACGCAGTATTTT; CDR3 protein: CVIRDSSTDTQYF
J gene: TRBJ2-2; V gene: TRBV6-2/TRBV6-3; D gene: NA; clone size: once; CDR3 DNA: TGTGCCAGCAGTTTTGTCGCCGGGGAGCTGTTTTTT; CDR3 protein: CASSFVAGELFF
J gene: TRBJ2-1; V gene: TRBV6-5; D gene: NA; clone size: NA; CDR3 DNA: TGTGCCAGCAGTTACTCGATGCAGGGGGGAAATGAGCAGTTCTTC; CDR3 protein: CASSYSMQGGNEQFF
J gene: TRBJ2-7; V gene: TRBV7-9; D gene: TRBD2; clone size: few; CDR3 DNA: TGTGCCAGCAGCCGGGAGGACTACGAGCAGTACTTC; CDR3 protein: CASSREDYEQYF
J gene: TRBJ1-6; V gene: TRBV3-1/TRBV3-2; D gene: TRBD1; clone size: few; CDR3 DNA: TGTGCCAGCAGCCAACCTGACAGGGCCTCACCCCTCCACTTT; CDR3 protein: CASSQPDRASPLHF
J gene: TRBJ1-2; V gene: TRBV5-1; D gene: NA; clone size: NA; CDR3 DNA: TGCGCCAGCAGCTTGGGGACAGAACTCTATGGCTACACCTTC; CDR3 protein: CASSLGTELYGYTF